These T cell receptor beta chains were read from a single sample in a study of blood T cells in healthy people across ages. TCRdb used MiXCR to reprocess the 5' RACE reads, holding one entry per CDR3 protein. The sample carries fewer than 2,000,000 distinct CDR3 sequences, about two fifths recorded once. Sequencing was carried out using blood. Receptor source: a human donor in good health. Both conserved end residues are part of each CDR3. Fields, in order: clone size, V gene, D gene, CDR3 protein. D genes are given only for firm matches. Rows may omit the clone size; those that give it use once, few, many or a size class.

. TRBV11-2 . CASSLVGGQEAGNTIYF
few TRBV27 TRBD1 CASSLDRGVYEQYF
. TRBV4-3 . CASSQEIGVPDTQYF
few TRBV5-1 TRBD2 CASSLLLAGGYNEQFF
. TRBV3-1 . CASGPGGNQPQHF
. TRBV12-5 . CASGLSVWGEAFF
. TRBV6-6 . CASSYDLGGDDYGYTF
. TRBV20-1 . CSARTAGDIQPQHF
. TRBV18 . CASSPSGAWADTQYF
once TRBV6-6 TRBD2 CASSPFGGGDNNERFF
few TRBV5-5 . CASSFLSALWNPYEQYF
. TRBV12-3/TRBV12-4 TRBD1 CASSPGTGSTDTEYF
. TRBV2 . CASSPRDGSNQPQHF
few TRBV19 TRBD1 CASSKNRQGATDYNEQFF
. TRBV5-1 TRBD1 CASNTAGTANEKLFF
few TRBV5-5 . CASSRYSTDTQYF
once TRBV4-2 TRBD2 CASSQDLAGVTTQYF
. TRBV7-2 TRBD1 CASSLIWGGQGEAFF
. TRBV4-1 . CASSQLDSVYEQYF
few TRBV18 . CASSPLTGTDEQYF
. TRBV12-3/TRBV12-4 TRBD1 CASSLKQGCEQYF
few TRBV28 TRBD1 CASRQGFTEAFF
few TRBV5-1 . CASSTTPDSGANVLTF
. TRBV6-2/TRBV6-3 . CASSWDDKNIQYF
. TRBV4-2 TRBD2 CASTPLSGGVVSEQFF
once TRBV5-1 . CASSLWGFLETQYF
. TRBV20-1 . CSAGSSYGYTF
. TRBV5-1 . CASSSGPGDSPLHF
. TRBV7-9 TRBD2 CASSGRLAGATWETQYF
. TRBV7-2 TRBD1 CASSLAGTADYGYTF
. TRBV29-1 . CSVGDDASPLHF
. TRBV12-3/TRBV12-4 . CASSLGPGDTGELFF
few TRBV9 . CASSGGPRTEAFF
. TRBV20-1 TRBD2 CSASGGGRGNEQFF
. TRBV7-2 TRBD1 CASSLVTGEPLNYGYTF
. TRBV4-1 . CASSQSRMETQYF
. TRBV28 . CASTQQGVGRAQHF
. TRBV6-5 TRBD1 CASSPSGTVRVQFF
. TRBV7-9 . CASRPSLFGGELFF
. TRBV20-1 . CSAREGAGVRETQYF
few TRBV6-2/TRBV6-3 . CASSYHTGDNEQFF
. TRBV10-3 TRBD1 CAISLTGGGHNEQFF
. TRBV12-3/TRBV12-4 TRBD1 CASIAQGAGTEAFF
. TRBV14 . CASSQDLPTGELFF
. TRBV12-3/TRBV12-4 TRBD2 CASSPGGDYNEQFF
few TRBV7-3 TRBD1 CASSLFAGQGTGANVLTF
. TRBV2 . CASKNRWDQPQHF
few TRBV7-2 . CASSLRSGYTYEQYF
. TRBV29-1 . CSVEDGQTYEQYF
. TRBV12-3/TRBV12-4 TRBD2 CASSSTSGEGNEQYF
few TRBV4-2 TRBD2 CASSQVGGGVPETQYF
few TRBV7-6 TRBD1 CASSFGQGGMGETQYF
. TRBV6-4 TRBD2 CASTPWVAGAPTYNEQFF
. TRBV6-6 . CASSEDSSNEKLFF
. TRBV24-1 TRBD1 CATSPDRGSGANVLTF